This TCR beta chain emerged from a study of blood T cell repertoires in COVID-19. The CDR3 loop spans 14 amino acids. Per germline, CDR1 MNHNS and CDR2 SASEGT. After removal of 3 bases from V and 3 bases from J, the junction contained 5 bases not matched to a gene. TCRdb keeps only in-frame clones here, not all; method: immunoSEQ multiplex PCR. The table has about 150,000 clones, more than 80% seen once; the top ten hold about 2.6%. Sequenced material: peripheral blood. The clonotype comes from a man aged 60 to 69 with acute or convalescent COVID-19. The genes are TRBV6-1 and TRBJ2-7, with 7 bases fitting TRBD1. CDR3 sequence: CASSEGNRGYEQYF. As DNA, the CDR3 is TGTGCCAGCAGTGAGGGTAACAGGGGCTACGAGCAGTACTTC.